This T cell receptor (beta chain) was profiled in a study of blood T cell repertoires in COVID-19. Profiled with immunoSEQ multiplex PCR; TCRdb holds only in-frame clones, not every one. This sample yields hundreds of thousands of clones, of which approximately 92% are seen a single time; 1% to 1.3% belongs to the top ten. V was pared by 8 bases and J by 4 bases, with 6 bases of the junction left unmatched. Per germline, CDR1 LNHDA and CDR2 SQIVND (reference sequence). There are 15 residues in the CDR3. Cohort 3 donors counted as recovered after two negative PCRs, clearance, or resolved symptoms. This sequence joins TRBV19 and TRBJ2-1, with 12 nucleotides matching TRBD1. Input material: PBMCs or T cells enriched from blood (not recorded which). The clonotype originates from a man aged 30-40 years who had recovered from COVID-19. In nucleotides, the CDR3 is TGTGCCAGTTTCCCGGGACAGGGGGCTTACAATGAGCAGTTCTTC. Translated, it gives CASFPGQGAYNEQFF. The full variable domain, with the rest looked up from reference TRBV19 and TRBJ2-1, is DGGITQSPKYLFRKEGQNVTLSCEQNLNHDAMYWYRQDPGQGLRLIYYSQIVNDFQKGDIAEGYSVSREKKESFPLTVTSAQKNPTAFYLCASFPGQGAYNEQFFGPGTRLTVL.